These T cell receptor beta chains were read from a single sample in a study of T cell repertoires in cytomegalovirus infection. TCRdb reprocessed the reads via MiXCR and lists one record per CDR3 protein. The sample lists more than 350,000 distinct CDR3 sequences; approximately 30% were seen once. The sample comprised PBMCs. The receptors were gathered from a human donor in good health (CMV status not recorded). Some clones in this sample may be carry-over from other donors' samples. Both conserved end residues are part of each CDR3. A D gene is named only where the DNA matches it firmly. Clone size, where shown, is once, few, many, or a class for clones that have expanded.

J | length | V | size | D | DNA | CDR3
TRBJ1-2 | 14 | TRBV12-3/TRBV12-4 | many | . | TGTGCCAGCAGTTCTCCTGCGAGGGGCCATGGCTACACCTTC | CASSSPARGHGYTF
TRBJ1-6 | 15 | TRBV11-2 | . | . | TGTGCCAGCAGCCCCCTCCCGCAGATATCGACACCCCTCCACTTT | CASSPLPQISTPLHF
TRBJ2-1 | 15 | TRBV7-6 | few | TRBD2 | TGTGCCAGCAGCTTGAGCGGGGGGACCTACAATGAGCAGTTCTTC | CASSLSGGTYNEQFF
TRBJ2-7 | 15 | TRBV7-9 | many | . | TGTGCCAGCAGCCCACAGGGAAATGGAATCTACGAGCAGTACTTC | CASSPQGNGIYEQYF
TRBJ1-1 | 15 | TRBV12-3/TRBV12-4 | . | TRBD1 | TGTGCCAGCACCGGGACAGGGTTCCCGGTCACTGAAGCTTTCTTT | CASTGTGFPVTEAFF
TRBJ2-7 | 14 | TRBV12-3/TRBV12-4 | . | . | TGTGCCAGCAGTTTGGGGGAATTCGTCCACGAGCAGTACTTC | CASSLGEFVHEQYF
TRBJ2-1 | 16 | TRBV27 | . | . | TGTGCCAGCAGTGTATTAGTGGGGGGCGAGTTGGGAGAGCAGTTCTTC | CASSVLVGGELGEQFF
TRBJ1-1 | 14 | TRBV28 | . | . | TGTGCCAGCAGTTTAACGGGGCCCGGCACTGAAGCTTTCTTT | CASSLTGPGTEAFF
TRBJ2-3 | 14 | TRBV7-6 | many | . | TGTGCCAGCAGCTTAGATCTCCCCCCGGATACGCAGTATTTT | CASSLDLPPDTQYF
TRBJ1-1 | 15 | TRBV2 | few | . | TGTGCCAGCAGTGAATCGATAGGGGCGAACACTGAAGCTTTCTTT | CASSESIGANTEAFF
TRBJ1-1 | 13 | TRBV6-1 | many | . | TGTGCCAGCAGGTACGCCCCGGGCACTGAAGCTTTCTTT | CASRYAPGTEAFF
TRBJ1-5 | 15 | TRBV12-3/TRBV12-4 | . | TRBD1 | TGTGCCAGCAGCCGGACAGGGGGTAAAGATCAGCCCCAGCATTTT | CASSRTGGKDQPQHF
TRBJ1-2 | 14 | TRBV7-2 | many | . | TGTGCCAGCAGCTTAGGGGGGGGCAACTATGGCTACACCTTC | CASSLGGGNYGYTF
TRBJ2-1 | 15 | TRBV28 | . | TRBD1 | TGTGCCAGCAGCCCCGACAGGGTTTTTGTAAATGAGCAGTTCTTC | CASSPDRVFVNEQFF
TRBJ2-7 | 14 | TRBV6-5 | . | . | TGTGCCAGCAGTTATAAAGAGGAAAGCTACGAGCAGTACTTC | CASSYKEESYEQYF
TRBJ2-2 | 15 | TRBV15 | . | . | TGTGCCACCAGTCCCCGGGACGTAAACACCGGGGAGCTGTTTTTT | CATSPRDVNTGELFF
TRBJ1-1 | 14 | TRBV7-6 | . | . | TGTGCCAGCAGCTTAGCAGGCAGCAGGGATCAAGCTTTCTTT | CASSLAGSRDQAFF
TRBJ2-1 | 16 | TRBV6-1 | . | TRBD2 | TGTGCCAGCAGTTACCGACTAGCGGGAGACTACAATGAGCAGTTCTTC | CASSYRLAGDYNEQFF
TRBJ2-5 | 15 | TRBV19 | . | TRBD2 | TGTGCCAGTAGTATACTAGCGCGGGGGGGAGAGACCCAGTACTTC | CASSILARGGETQYF
TRBJ2-5 | 14 | TRBV9 | . | TRBD1 | TGTGCCAGCAGCGAGGGACAGTTTCAAGAGACCCAGTACTTC | CASSEGQFQETQYF
TRBJ2-2 | 18 | TRBV7-6 | many | TRBD2 | TGTGCCAGCAGCTTGGTTCCTAGCGGGCCCGGGCGGTCCGGGGAGCTGTTTTTT | CASSLVPSGPGRSGELFF
TRBJ2-1 | 15 | TRBV28 | . | TRBD2 | TGTGCCAGCAGTTTAGCGAGCGGGGGGGCACATGAGCAGTTCTTC | CASSLASGGAHEQFF
TRBJ1-1 | 13 | TRBV19 | few | . | TGTGCCAGTAACCCACAAATCGGCACTGAAGCTTTCTTT | CASNPQIGTEAFF
TRBJ2-3 | 13 | TRBV6-5 | few | . | TGTGCCAGCAGAACTTCGGAGGGAGATACGCAGTATTTT | CASRTSEGDTQYF
TRBJ2-1 | 15 | TRBV6-2/TRBV6-3 | few | . | TGTGCCAGCAGTCCCTATCTCGACAGTAACAATGAGCAGTTCTTC | CASSPYLDSNNEQFF
TRBJ1-3 | 16 | TRBV7-2 | many | . | TGTGCCAGCAGCCTCGGGACTTCACTCTCTGGAAACACCATATATTTT | CASSLGTSLSGNTIYF
TRBJ2-1 | 17 | TRBV15 | few | TRBD2 | TGTGCCACCAGCAGAGATCGGGGACTAGCGGGCTACAATGAGCAGTTCTTC | CATSRDRGLAGYNEQFF
TRBJ2-7 | 16 | TRBV6-6 | . | . | TGTGCCAGCAGTTACTCGGTAATTGGGAGCGACTACGAGCAGTACTTC | CASSYSVIGSDYEQYF
TRBJ2-1 | 14 | TRBV7-2 | once | . | TGTGCCAGCAACTACAAGGGGGGGGAGTGGGAGCAGTTCTTC | CASNYKGGEWEQFF
TRBJ1-1 | 13 | TRBV20-1 | once | TRBD1 | TGCAGTGCTAGGGACCGACAGGGCACTGAAGCTTTCTTT | CSARDRQGTEAFF
TRBJ2-7 | 15 | TRBV14 | . | . | TGTGCCAGCAGAATCACCGGGTCGAGCTCCTACGAGCAGTACTTC | CASRITGSSSYEQYF
TRBJ1-5 | 15 | TRBV20-1 | . | . | TGCAGTGCTCCCCACCGGGCTGGGGCGGATCAGCCCCAGCATTTT | CSAPHRAGADQPQHF